Listed below are T cell receptor beta chains from one sample, sequenced in a study of blood T cell repertoires in COVID-19. TCRdb's table, derived via immunoSEQ multiplex PCR, lists solely in-frame clones and lacks some. This table holds 98,000 or so clones, approximately 70% found once. Source material: peripheral blood. The receptors come from a woman aged 40 to 50 with acute or convalescent COVID-19. CDR3s include the opening cysteine and the closing phenylalanine or tryptophan. A D gene is named only where the DNA matches it firmly. Clone size, where shown, is once, few, many, or a class for clones that have expanded.

D gene	V gene	J gene	clone size	CDR3 protein	CDR3 DNA
NA	TRBV28	TRBJ2-7	NA	CASSRTGQGAGGSSYEQYF	TGTGCCAGCAGTCGGACGGGGCAGGGGGCAGGCGGGAGCTCCTACGAGCAGTACTTC
TRBD1	TRBV19	TRBJ2-1	NA	CASNRGLTHEQFF	TGTGCCAGTAACAGGGGGCTCACCCATGAGCAGTTCTTC
NA	TRBV18	TRBJ2-3	NA	CASSPRLGAVDTQYF	TGTGCCAGCTCACCGAGACTAGGAGCCGTAGATACGCAGTATTTT
TRBD2	TRBV28	TRBJ2-5	NA	CASSYGRAGEQETQYF	TGTGCCAGCAGTTATGGGAGAGCGGGGGAGCAAGAGACCCAGTACTTC
TRBD2	TRBV12-5	TRBJ2-2	NA	CASGKRAGANTGELFF	TGTGCTAGTGGTAAGAGAGCGGGGGCGAACACCGGGGAGCTGTTTTTT
NA	TRBV15	TRBJ1-5	NA	CATSRNPQGISNQPQHF	TGTGCCACCAGCAGAAACCCACAGGGAATTAGCAATCAGCCCCAGCATTTT
TRBD2	TRBV7-2	TRBJ2-1	NA	CASSSLAVSYNEQFF	TGTGCCAGCAGCTCACTAGCGGTCTCCTACAATGAGCAGTTCTTC
NA	TRBV7-7	TRBJ2-3	NA	CASSLGRLDTQYF	TGTGCCAGCAGCTTGGGTAGACTAGATACGCAGTATTTT
TRBD2	TRBV29-1	TRBJ2-1	NA	CSVSFTSGGTEQFF	TGCAGCGTTTCCTTTACTAGCGGGGGAACTGAGCAGTTCTTC
NA	TRBV27	TRBJ1-5	NA	CASSPSAPQAGGNQPQHF	TGTGCCAGCAGTCCCTCGGCCCCACAGGCGGGGGGCAATCAGCCCCAGCATTTT
NA	TRBV28	TRBJ1-4	NA	CASRVQANEKLFF	TGTGCCAGCAGGGTCCAGGCTAATGAAAAACTGTTTTTT
NA	TRBV4-1	TRBJ2-6	NA	CASSQVRGSGANVLTF	TGCGCCAGCAGCCAAGTACGAGGGTCTGGGGCCAACGTCCTGACTTTC
NA	TRBV19	TRBJ2-5	few	CASSIPEQGSVQTQYF	TGTGCCAGTAGTATCCCGGAACAGGGTTCCGTTCAGACCCAGTACTTC
TRBD2	TRBV5-1	TRBJ2-3	NA	CASSFGTSGTDTQYF	TGCGCCAGCAGCTTTGGTACTAGCGGCACAGATACGCAGTATTTT
NA	TRBV2	TRBJ1-1	once	CASSFGGFLNTEAFF	TGTGCCAGCAGTTTTGGGGGGTTCTTGAACACTGAAGCTTTCTTT
TRBD1	TRBV19	TRBJ1-1	NA	CASSPRSPLGTGWGNTEAFF	TGTGCCAGTAGTCCCCGGTCCCCCCTCGGGACAGGTTGGGGGAACACTGAAGCTTTCTTT
TRBD2	TRBV5-4	TRBJ2-1	NA	CASSPGTSHYNEQFF	TGTGCCAGCAGCCCCGGGACTAGCCATTACAATGAGCAGTTCTTC
NA	TRBV19	TRBJ2-5	few	CATSYSINQETQYF	TGTGCCACCTCTTATTCTATAAACCAAGAGACCCAGTACTTC
TRBD1	TRBV30	TRBJ1-2	once	CAWSARTGGGYTF	TGTGCCTGGAGTGCCAGGACAGGGGGTGGCTACACCTTC
NA	TRBV2	TRBJ1-3	NA	CASRFSGTGNTIYF	TGTGCCAGCCGGTTTTCGGGGACTGGAAACACCATATATTTT
NA	TRBV7-3	TRBJ2-2	NA	CASSRGPAAAGELFF	TGTGCCAGCAGCCGAGGGCCCGCAGCGGCCGGGGAGCTGTTTTTT
TRBD1	TRBV5-4	TRBJ1-1	NA	CAAITGTGVSEAFF	TGTGCCGCAATAACCGGGACAGGGGTTAGTGAAGCTTTCTTT